This T cell receptor (beta chain) was captured by sequencing in a study of blood T cell repertoires in COVID-19 (TCRdb year 2020). Study-wide context: Samples from collaborators originated in the United States, Italy and Spain and spanned both the acute and convalescent phases of COVID-19. Sample metadata almost always included a de-identified subject ID, COVID-19 status, age in years and sex. The samples were drawn from two sources: the first 160 participants of the ongoing ImmuneRACE study, and 1,254 subjects contributed by 6 global collaborators. Where HLA class I and class II types were available, the types were taken from metadata supplied by the sample provider, not from assay-based typing. The prospective study material was composed of cDNA or gDNA derived from T cells, B-cell-depleted T cells, or PBMCs. Deeply sampled blood TCRbeta repertoires from subjects exposed to, actively infected with, or recovered from COVID-19 were included in the dataset. The repertoires were made available in a free public database intended to serve as a resource for research on the immune response to SARS-CoV-2. What the authors observed across the whole study: The amount of clinical and demographic metadata varied by source and participant and was provided uncurated.

The junction carries 9 bases between V and J, which are trimmed by 1 base and 0 bases respectively. Its CDR3 holds 15 amino acids, cysteine through phenylalanine. CDR3 DNA only is kept here, 45 bases in frame from base 1. The germline V gene provides CDR1 SGHVS and CDR2 FQNEAQ. As concerns this clone: No antigen is known for it. Base-call qualities are not available, and no considerably larger clone is one nucleotide away.

The collaborating institutions used their own protocols to collect whole blood in K2EDTA tubes. For TCRbeta analysis, collaborators shipped samples in one of three forms: frozen whole blood, isolated PBMCs, or DNA extracted from either of those sample types. TCRbeta CDR3 regions were amplified from genomic DNA using the immunoSEQ Assay, a bias-controlled multiplex PCR. The original methods were these. The number of nucleated cells in each sample was estimated by amplification of reference gene primers within the assay. Sequence reads were collapsed and filtered to measure the absolute abundance of every unique TCRbeta CDR3 rearrangement. For each sample, productive Simpson clonality was calculated as the square root of Simpson's diversity index across productive rearrangements. Imported from immuneACCESS, the table was reduced by TCRdb to in-frame sequences with V and J called. These copies leave out some clones; in studies compared against another copy, an unresolved V gene accounts for under half, and the cause of the remainder is not known. The V and J calls and clone size were taken over from that table, and D and trimming were inferred from the DNA. The sample table records over 120,000 clones; 75% to 80% of these occur just once. The top ten clones comprise 9% of the sample.

This clonotype originated in a woman in her forties or fifties with active or convalescent COVID-19. The specimen sequenced was peripheral blood. Here the chain combines TRBV7-8 and TRBJ1-2; TRBD1 is a possible D gene, resting on 5 matching bases. The encoded CDR3 is CASSLGDRANYGYTF. The DNA sequence is as follows: TGTGCCAGCAGCTTAGGAGACAGAGCTAACTATGGCTACACCTTC. With the portions outside the CDR3 filled from the reference TRBV7-8 and TRBJ1-2 genes, the complete variable region becomes GAGVSQSPRYKVAKRGQDVALRCDPISGHVSLFWYQQALGQGPEFLTYFQNEAQLDKSGLPSDRFFAERPEGSVSTLKIQRTQQEDSAVYLCASSLGDRANYGYTFGSGTRLTVV.